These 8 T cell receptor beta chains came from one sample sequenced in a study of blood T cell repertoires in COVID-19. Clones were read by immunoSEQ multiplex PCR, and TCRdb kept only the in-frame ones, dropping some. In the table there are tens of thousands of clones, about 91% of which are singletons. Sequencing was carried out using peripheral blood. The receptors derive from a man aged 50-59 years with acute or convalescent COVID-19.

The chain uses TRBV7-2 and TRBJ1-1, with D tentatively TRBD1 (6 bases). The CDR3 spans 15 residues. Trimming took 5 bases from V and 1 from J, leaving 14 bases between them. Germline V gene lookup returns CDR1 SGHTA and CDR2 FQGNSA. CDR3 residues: CASSLKDSWNTEAFF. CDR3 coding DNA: TGTGCCAGCAGCCTAAAGGACAGCTGGAACACTGAAGCTTTCTTT.

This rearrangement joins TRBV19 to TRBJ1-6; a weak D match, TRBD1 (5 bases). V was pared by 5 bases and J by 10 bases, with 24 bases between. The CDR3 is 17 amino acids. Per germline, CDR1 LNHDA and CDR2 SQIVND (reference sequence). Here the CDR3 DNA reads TGTGCCAGTAGTGGCAGAGACACAGGTTTAAGTTCATCACCCCTCCACTTT. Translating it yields CASSGRDTGLSSSPLHF.

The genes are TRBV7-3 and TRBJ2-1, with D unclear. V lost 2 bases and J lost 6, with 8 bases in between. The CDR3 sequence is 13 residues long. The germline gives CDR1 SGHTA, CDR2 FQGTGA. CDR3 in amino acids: CASSLFMSNEQFF. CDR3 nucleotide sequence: TGTGCCAGCAGCTTATTTATGAGCAATGAGCAGTTCTTC. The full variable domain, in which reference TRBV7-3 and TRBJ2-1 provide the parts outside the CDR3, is GAGVSQTPSNKVTEKGKYVELRCDPISGHTALYWYRQSLGQGPEFLIYFQGTGAADDSGLPNDRFFAVRPEGSVSTLKIQRTERGDSAVYLCASSLFMSNEQFFGPGTRLTVL.

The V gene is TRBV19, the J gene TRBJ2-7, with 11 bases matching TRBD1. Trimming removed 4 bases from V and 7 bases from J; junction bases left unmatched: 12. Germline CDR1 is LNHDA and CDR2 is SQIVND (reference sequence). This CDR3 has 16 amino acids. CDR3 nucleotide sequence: TGTGCCAGTAGTACCGGGGACAGGGGGTTAACGGGGGAGCAGTACTTC. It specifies CASSTGDRGLTGEQYF.

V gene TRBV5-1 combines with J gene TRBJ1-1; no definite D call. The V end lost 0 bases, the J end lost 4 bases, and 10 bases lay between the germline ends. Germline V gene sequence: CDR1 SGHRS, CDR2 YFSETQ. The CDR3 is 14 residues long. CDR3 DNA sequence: TGCGCCAGCAGCTTGGGAGGTAGTCCCACTGAAGCTTTCTTT. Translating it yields CASSLGGSPTEAFF.

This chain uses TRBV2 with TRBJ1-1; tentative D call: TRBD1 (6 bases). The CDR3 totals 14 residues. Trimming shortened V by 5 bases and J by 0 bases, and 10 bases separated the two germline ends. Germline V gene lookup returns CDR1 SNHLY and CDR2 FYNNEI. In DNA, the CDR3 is TGTGCCAGCAGTTCCGAGGGGGTGAACACTGAAGCTTTCTTT. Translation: CASSSEGVNTEAFF.

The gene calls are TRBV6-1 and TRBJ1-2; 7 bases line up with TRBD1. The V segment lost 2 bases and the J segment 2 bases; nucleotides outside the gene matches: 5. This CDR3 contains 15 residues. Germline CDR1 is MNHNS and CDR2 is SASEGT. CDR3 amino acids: CASSEYPGGNYGYTF. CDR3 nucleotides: TGTGCCAGCAGTGAATATCCAGGGGGGAACTATGGCTACACCTTC.

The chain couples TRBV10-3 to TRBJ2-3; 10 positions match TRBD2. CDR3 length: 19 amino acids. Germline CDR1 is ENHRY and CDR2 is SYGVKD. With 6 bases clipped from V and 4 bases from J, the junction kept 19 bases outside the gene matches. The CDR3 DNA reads TGTGCCATCAGCCCAGGGGTGTGGTCTAGCGGGGGAGGGTCAGATACGCAGTATTTT. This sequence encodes CAISPGVWSSGGGSDTQYF.